A single sample is the source of the 27 T cell receptor beta chains below, sequenced in a study of technical replicates of blood from a handful of donors. TCRdb's copy holds only in-frame clones and misses some; the assay was immunoSEQ multiplex PCR. The sample holds some 94,000 clones, roughly 95% seen once. The specimen was T cells isolated from PBMCs. Source of these receptors: a human donor in good health.

The chain is built from TRBV19 and TRBJ2-3; weak D call: TRBD1 (6 bases). Per germline, CDR1 LNHDA and CDR2 SQIVND (reference sequence). CDR3 size: 13 residues. Trimming took off 5 bases at V and 4 bases at J, with 10 bases between the two ends. CDR3 amino acids: CASSVSGADTQYF. Written as DNA, the CDR3 is TGTGCCAGTAGTGTTTCAGGGGCAGATACGCAGTATTTT.

The chain employs TRBV9 and TRBJ1-2, with D maybe TRBD1 (6 bases). The length of the CDR3 is 13 residues. Trimming removed 4 bases from V and 8 bases from J, with 15 bases in between. CDR1 is SGDLS and CDR2 is YYNGEE in the germline V gene. CDR3 sequence: CASSQASGVGYTF. The CDR3 bases are TGTGCCAGCAGCCAAGCCTCAGGGGTCGGCTACACCTTC.

This clone has only one observation. This chain links TRBV4-2 with TRBJ2-7; TRBD2 matches 7 bases. CDR1 is LGHNA, CDR2 YNFKEQ, per germline. The CDR3 totals 15 residues. The V segment lost 3 bases and the J segment 2 bases; nucleotides outside the gene matches: 7. The CDR3 reads CASSHFTGGPYEQYF. CDR3 coding DNA: TGTGCCAGCAGCCATTTTACGGGAGGCCCCTACGAGCAGTACTTC.

This sequence joins TRBV28 and TRBJ1-1, with no clear D. The CDR3 runs 12 residues. Germline values: CDR1 MDHEN, CDR2 SYDVKM. CDR3 in DNA: TGTGTCGCCGACACCTCGAACACTGAAGCTTTCTTT. Encoded protein: CVADTSNTEAFF.

This clone has just a few counts. The rearrangement joins TRBV10-3 to TRBJ1-5, with D uncertain. V lost 4 bases, J lost 6 bases, and 4 bases lay in between. The CDR3 totals 11 residues. Germline CDR1 and CDR2: ENHRY and SYGVKD. Written as DNA, the CDR3 is TGTGCCATCAGTGCTAGTCAGCCCCAGCATTTT. As protein: CAISASQPQHF.

This sequence joins TRBV7-9 and TRBJ1-5; TRBD1 matches 8 bases. The CDR3 runs 16 residues. Germline lookup yields CDR1 SEHNR and CDR2 FQNEAQ (reference sequence). Trimming cost V 2 bases and J 6 bases; bases outside gene matches: 9. In DNA form, the CDR3 reads TGTGCCAGCAGCTTATTCTCGGGCGACAGGGGTCAGCCCCAGCATTTT. Its protein product is CASSLFSGDRGQPQHF.

V gene TRBV6-5 combines with J gene TRBJ2-1; 8 bases match TRBD2. Per germline, CDR1 MNHEY and CDR2 SVGAGI. V lost 2 bases to trimming and J lost 7 bases; unmatched junction nucleotides: 10. This CDR3 is built from 16 residues. This CDR3 reads CASSYRGGGLRNEQFF. In DNA, the CDR3 is TGTGCCAGCAGTTACCGCGGCGGGGGGCTAAGGAATGAGCAGTTCTTC.

The genes are TRBV30 and TRBJ1-1, with D tentatively TRBD1 (5 bases). V was shortened by 4 bases and J by 0 bases, with 9 bases between the two germline ends. CDR3 size: 13 residues. Germline V gene sequence: CDR1 GTSNPN, CDR2 SVGIG (reference sequence). The CDR3 nucleotides are TGTGCCTGGAAAGAAGGGGTGAACACTGAAGCTTTCTTT. It translates to CAWKEGVNTEAFF.

This chain joins TRBV19 and TRBJ1-4; the match to TRBD1 covers 9 bases. There are 16 residues in the CDR3. Germline trimming cut 3 bases from V and 4 bases from J; bases unmatched to any gene: 6. Germline V lookup: CDR1 LNHDA, CDR2 SQIVND (reference sequence). The CDR3 loop is CASSMSDRGFNEKLFF. CDR3 nucleotides: TGTGCCAGTAGTATGAGCGACAGGGGGTTTAATGAAAAACTGTTTTTT.

This chain links TRBV6-5 with TRBJ1-6, with no clear D. The CDR3 is 14 amino acids. Between the trimmed V and J ends, which lost 6 bases and 9 bases, there was a span of 15 bases. Per the germline V gene, CDR1 is MNHEY and CDR2 is SVGAGI. The CDR3 nucleotides are TGTGCCAGCAGAGCTAACCTAGAAACTTCACCCCTCCACTTT. As protein: CASRANLETSPLHF.

V and J are TRBV7-9 and TRBJ2-1, with 12 bases matching TRBD2. From germline, CDR1 is SEHNR and CDR2 FQNEAQ (reference sequence). The ends lost 7 bases at V and 6 bases at J; junction bases unmatched: 7. This CDR3 region has 15 residues. The CDR3 bases are TGTGCCAGCACTCGGACTAGCGGGATTCCCAATGAGCAGTTCTTC. Translating it yields CASTRTSGIPNEQFF.

A note on this clone: Other nucleotide sequences from this sample produce the same CDR3. The chain links TRBV7-2 to TRBJ2-5; D gene unclear. The ends were cut back, 1 base at V and 5 bases at J, with 5 bases in the middle. Germline assignment: CDR1 SGHTA and CDR2 FQGNSA. This CDR3 contains 12 residues. CDR3 in amino acids: CASSLGRETQYF. CDR3 bases: TGTGCCAGCAGCTTAGGCCGGGAGACCCAGTACTTC. Based on the CDR3 plus reference TRBV7-2 and TRBJ2-5, the full variable domain is GAGVSQSPSNKVTEKGKDVELRCDPISGHTALYWYRQSLGQGLEFLIYFQGNSAPDKSGLPSDRFSAERTGGSVSTLTIQRTQQEDSAVYLCASSLGRETQYFGPGTRLLVL.

The chain has TRBV28 and TRBJ1-1; D perhaps matches TRBD1 (5 bases). This CDR3 contains 13 residues. Germline-derived CDR1 and CDR2 are MDHEN and SYDVKM. With 6 bases removed from V and 1 base from J, the gap between germline ends came to 9 bases. CDR3 DNA sequence: TGTGCCAGCAGGGGGACTGCGAACACTGAAGCTTTCTTT. The encoded protein is CASRGTANTEAFF.

The rearrangement uses TRBV9 and TRBJ2-2, with 7 positions matching TRBD1. The CDR3 sequence is 16 residues long. In germline, CDR1 is SGDLS, CDR2 YYNGEE. V trimming: 3 bases; J trimming: 1 base; junction bases outside the gene matches: 6. The CDR3 loop reads CASSDWDSLNTGELFF. The CDR3 nucleotides read TGTGCCAGCAGCGACTGGGACAGTTTGAACACCGGGGAGCTGTTTTTT.

The rearrangement joins TRBV6-1 to TRBJ2-3; D gene uncertain. V was trimmed by 6 bases and J by 6 bases, leaving 10 bases between them. Per germline, CDR1 MNHNS and CDR2 SASEGT. This CDR3 has 12 residues. The CDR3 DNA reads TGTGCCAGCAGGGTGGCCGGGGATACGCAGTATTTT. Amino acid sequence: CASRVAGDTQYF.

The V and J genes are TRBV30 and TRBJ1-5, with a possible D match to TRBD1 (5 bases). This CDR3 is built from 11 residues. Trimming removed 6 bases from V and 15 bases from J, with 18 bases in between. Germline V gene data show CDR1 as GTSNPN and CDR2 as SVGIG (reference sequence). CDR3 in DNA: TGTGCCTGTGGGGGGTTAAGGGGACCGCATTTT. As protein: CACGGLRGPHF.

This chain joins TRBV9 and TRBJ2-1, with TRBD2 identical over 11 bases. Looked up from germline, CDR1 is SGDLS and CDR2 is YYNGEE. This CDR3 comprises 16 residues. V shed 3 bases and J 7 bases; nucleotides not matched to a gene: 9. CDR3 sequence: CASSAYSGRAENEQFF. The CDR3, as DNA: TGTGCCAGCAGCGCCTATAGCGGGAGGGCCGAAAATGAGCAGTTCTTC.

The rearrangement joins TRBV30 to TRBJ2-7; TRBD1 aligns across 9 bases. The CDR3 consists of 11 residues. Unmatched junction bases numbered 8, after V lost 4 bases and J lost 13 bases. Germline loops: CDR1 GTSNPN, CDR2 SVGIG (reference sequence). The CDR3 protein is CAWNPGQGPYF. The DNA of the CDR3 is TGTGCCTGGAACCCGGGACAGGGTCCTTACTTC.

This clone was seen only once. V and J are TRBV10-2 and TRBJ2-6, with D perhaps given as TRBD1 or TRBD2 (7 bases each). Germline V gene lookup returns CDR1 WSHSY and CDR2 SAAADI. The CDR3 is 17 residues long. The ends were cut back, 10 bases at V and 0 bases at J, with 19 bases in the middle. The DNA of the CDR3 is TGCGCCACCAGGGGGGGGACGCATTTCTCTGGGGCCAACGTCCTGACTTTC. Amino acid sequence: CATRGGTHFSGANVLTF.

There are a few counts of this clone. The chain links TRBV15 to TRBJ1-3; tentatively, D is TRBD1 (5 bases). Trimming removed 7 bases at V and 7 bases at J, with 14 bases between. The CDR3 contains 13 residues. Per germline, CDR1 LNHNV and CDR2 YYDKDF (reference sequence). The CDR3 loop is CATTGGVSNTIYF. In DNA, the CDR3 is TGTGCCACCACCGGGGGGGTATCGAACACCATATATTTT.

This chain uses TRBV5-1 with TRBJ2-1, with TRBD1 identical over 8 bases. The CDR3 is made up of 16 amino acids. V was pared by 4 bases and J by 1 base, with 7 bases of the junction left unmatched. Per germline, CDR1 SGHRS and CDR2 YFSETQ. CDR3 sequence: CASSVTGTGSYNEQFF. The CDR3 DNA sequence: TGCGCCAGCAGCGTAACCGGGACAGGATCCTACAATGAGCAGTTCTTC. The full variable domain, with the rest looked up from reference TRBV5-1 and TRBJ2-1, is KAGVTQTPRYLIKTRGQQVTLSCSPISGHRSVSWYQQTPGQGLQFLFEYFSETQRNKGNFPGRFSGRQFSNSRSEMNVSTLELGDSALYLCASSVTGTGSYNEQFFGPGTRLTVL.

V usage is TRBV5-4 and J usage is TRBJ2-1; 8 bases are shared with TRBD1. V shed 4 bases, J shed 8 bases, and the junction held 11 bases outside the gene matches. The CDR3 extends over 15 amino acids. Germline CDR1 and CDR2: SGHNT and YYREEE (reference sequence). In DNA, the CDR3 is TGTGCCAGCAGCCGCGCAGGGGGCAGATGGGATGAGCAGTTCTTC. It encodes CASSRAGGRWDEQFF.

The DNA for the CDR3 is TGCGCCAGCACCCAGACGACAGTTTACACCGGGGAGCTGTTTTTT. Translation gives CASTQTTVYTGELFF. The chain joins TRBV4-1 to TRBJ2-2, with a possible D match to TRBD1 (5 bases). CDR1 and CDR2 from the germline V gene are MGHRA and YSYEKL. This CDR3 is 15 amino acids long. Trimming took off 7 bases at V and 3 bases at J, with 15 bases between the two ends.

The J gene is TRBJ2-5, the V gene TRBV15; D unresolved. Trimming shortened V by 0 bases and J by 2 bases, and 10 bases separated the two germline ends. Germline lookup yields CDR1 LNHNV and CDR2 YYDKDF (reference sequence). The CDR3 length is 15 residues. CDR3 in amino acids: CATSRDLGSQETQYF. CDR3 bases: TGTGCCACCAGCAGAGATCTCGGTAGTCAAGAGACCCAGTACTTC.

The J gene is TRBJ2-3, the V gene TRBV11-1; no reliable D call. Deletions cut 1 base from V and 4 bases from J, with 6 bases between. The CDR3 totals 13 residues. Germline CDR1 SGHAT, CDR2 FQDESV (reference sequence). As DNA, the CDR3 is TGTGCCAGCAGCTTAGTAGCTTCAGATACGCAGTATTTT. Translated: CASSLVASDTQYF.

This chain connects TRBV4-1 to TRBJ2-3, with TRBD1 matching 8 bases. After removal of 7 bases from V and 4 bases from J, the junction contained 4 bases not matched to a gene. The CDR3 contains 13 residues. Germline V gives CDR1 MGHRA, CDR2 YSYEKL. Here the CDR3 DNA reads TGCGCCAGCACCAGGACAGGGTCAGATACGCAGTATTTT. It translates to CASTRTGSDTQYF.

The chain joins TRBV7-9 to TRBJ1-5; a possible D gene is TRBD1 (6 bases). The CDR3 is 12 amino acids. Germline V gene lookup returns CDR1 SEHNR and CDR2 FQNEAQ (reference sequence). V was trimmed by 4 bases and J by 10 bases, leaving 11 bases between them. The CDR3 sequence: CASSSGGQPQHF. In DNA form, the CDR3 reads TGTGCCAGCAGCTCGGGGGGGCAACCCCAGCATTTT.